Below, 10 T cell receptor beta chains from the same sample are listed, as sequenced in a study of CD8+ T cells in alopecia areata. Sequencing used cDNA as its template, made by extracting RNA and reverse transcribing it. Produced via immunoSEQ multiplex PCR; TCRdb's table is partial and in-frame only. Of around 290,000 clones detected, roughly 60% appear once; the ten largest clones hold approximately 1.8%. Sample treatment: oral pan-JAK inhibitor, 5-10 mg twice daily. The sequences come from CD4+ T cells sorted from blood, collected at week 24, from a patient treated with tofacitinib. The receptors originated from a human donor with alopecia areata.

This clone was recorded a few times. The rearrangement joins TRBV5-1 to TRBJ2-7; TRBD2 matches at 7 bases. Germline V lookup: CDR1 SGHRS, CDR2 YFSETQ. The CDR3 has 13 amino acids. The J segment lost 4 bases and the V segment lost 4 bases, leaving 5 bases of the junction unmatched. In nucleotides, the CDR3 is TGCGCCAGCAGCCCAGCTAGCGGTTACGAGCAGTACTTC. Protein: CASSPASGYEQYF.

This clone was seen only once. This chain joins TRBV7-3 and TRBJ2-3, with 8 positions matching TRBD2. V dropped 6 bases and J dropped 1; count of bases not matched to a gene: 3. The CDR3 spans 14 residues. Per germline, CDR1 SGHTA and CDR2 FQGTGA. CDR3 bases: TGTGCCAGCAGTAAAGCGGGGGGCACAGATACGCAGTATTTT. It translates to CASSKAGGTDTQYF.

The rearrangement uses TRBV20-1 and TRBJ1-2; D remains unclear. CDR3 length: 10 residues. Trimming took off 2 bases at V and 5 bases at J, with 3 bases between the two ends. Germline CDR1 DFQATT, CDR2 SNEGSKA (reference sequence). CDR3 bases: TGCAGTGCTAGACTTTATGGCTACACCTTC. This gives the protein CSARLYGYTF.

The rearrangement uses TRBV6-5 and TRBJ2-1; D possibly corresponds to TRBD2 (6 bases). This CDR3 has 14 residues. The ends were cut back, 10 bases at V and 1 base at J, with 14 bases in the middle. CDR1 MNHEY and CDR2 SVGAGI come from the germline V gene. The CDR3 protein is CATTRDSSYNEQFF. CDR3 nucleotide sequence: TGTGCCACCACCAGGGACTCTTCCTACAATGAGCAGTTCTTC.

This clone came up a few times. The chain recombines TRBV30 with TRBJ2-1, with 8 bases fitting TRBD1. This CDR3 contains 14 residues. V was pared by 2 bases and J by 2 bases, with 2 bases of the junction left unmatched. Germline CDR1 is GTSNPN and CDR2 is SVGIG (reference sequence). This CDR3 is CAWSRQGTYNEQFF. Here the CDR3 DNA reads TGTGCCTGGAGTCGACAGGGGACCTACAATGAGCAGTTCTTC. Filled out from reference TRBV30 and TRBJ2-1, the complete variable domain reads SQTIHQWPATLVQPVGSPLSLECTVEGTSNPNLYWYRQAAGRGLQLLFYSVGIGQISSEVPQNLSASRPQDRQFILSSKKLLLSDSGFYLCAWSRQGTYNEQFFGPGTRLTVL.

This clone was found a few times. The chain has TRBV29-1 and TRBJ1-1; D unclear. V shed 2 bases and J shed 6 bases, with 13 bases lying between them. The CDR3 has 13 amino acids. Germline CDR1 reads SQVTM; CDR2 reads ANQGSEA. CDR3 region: CSVEREVFPEAFF. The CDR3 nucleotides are TGCAGCGTTGAAAGGGAGGTATTTCCTGAAGCTTTCTTT.

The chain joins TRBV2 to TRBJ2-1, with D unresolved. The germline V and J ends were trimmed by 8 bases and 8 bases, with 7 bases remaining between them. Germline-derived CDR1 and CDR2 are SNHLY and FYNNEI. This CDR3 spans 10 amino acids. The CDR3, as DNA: TGTGCCAGCTTGTGGCATGAGCAGTTCTTC. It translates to CASLWHEQFF. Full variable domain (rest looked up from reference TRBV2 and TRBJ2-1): EPEVTQTPSHQVTQMGQEVILRCVPISNHLYFYWYRQILGQKVEFLVSFYNNEISEKSEIFDDQFSVERPDGSNFTLKIRSTKLEDSAMYFCASLWHEQFFGPGTRLTVL.

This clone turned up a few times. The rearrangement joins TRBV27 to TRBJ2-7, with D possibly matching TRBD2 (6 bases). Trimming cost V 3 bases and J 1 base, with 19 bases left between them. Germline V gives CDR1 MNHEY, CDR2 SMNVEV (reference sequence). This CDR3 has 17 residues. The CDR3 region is CASSFRGTPSSSYEQYF. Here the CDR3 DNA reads TGTGCCAGCAGTTTCCGGGGGACCCCCTCTTCATCCTACGAGCAGTACTTC.

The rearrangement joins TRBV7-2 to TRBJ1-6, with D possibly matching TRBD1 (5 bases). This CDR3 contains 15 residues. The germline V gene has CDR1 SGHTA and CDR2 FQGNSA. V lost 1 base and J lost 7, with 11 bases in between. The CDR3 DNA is TGTGCCAGCAGCTTAGAGGGAAACAGGAATTCACCCCTCCACTTT. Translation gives CASSLEGNRNSPLHF.

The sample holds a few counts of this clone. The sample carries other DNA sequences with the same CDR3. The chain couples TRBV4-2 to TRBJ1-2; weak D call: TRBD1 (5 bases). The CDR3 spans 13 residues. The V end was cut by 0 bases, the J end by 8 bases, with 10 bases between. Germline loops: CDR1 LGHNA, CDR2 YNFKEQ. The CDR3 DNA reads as TGTGCCAGCAGCCAAGATCGGGCAGGGGGCTACACCTTC. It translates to CASSQDRAGGYTF.